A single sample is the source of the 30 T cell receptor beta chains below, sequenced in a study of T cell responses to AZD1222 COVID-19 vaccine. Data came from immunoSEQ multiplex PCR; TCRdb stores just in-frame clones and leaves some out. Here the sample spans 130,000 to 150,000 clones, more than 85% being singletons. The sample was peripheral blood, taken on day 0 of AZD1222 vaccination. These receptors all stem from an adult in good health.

The CDR3 protein is CASSHPGHGIKLFF. As DNA, the CDR3 is TGTGCCAGCAGCCATCCGGGACACGGGATAAAACTGTTTTTT. The V and J genes are TRBV4-2 and TRBJ1-4; tentative D call: TRBD1 (6 bases). CDR3 size: 14 residues. The ends were cut back, 3 bases at V and 10 bases at J, with 15 bases in the middle. Per germline, CDR1 LGHNA and CDR2 YNFKEQ.

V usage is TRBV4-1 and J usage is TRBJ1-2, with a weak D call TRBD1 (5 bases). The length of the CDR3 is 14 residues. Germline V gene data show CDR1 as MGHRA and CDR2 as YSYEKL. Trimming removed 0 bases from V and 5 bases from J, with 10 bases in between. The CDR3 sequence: CASSQEGTFYGYTF. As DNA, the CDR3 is TGCGCCAGCAGCCAAGAGGGGACCTTTTATGGCTACACCTTC.

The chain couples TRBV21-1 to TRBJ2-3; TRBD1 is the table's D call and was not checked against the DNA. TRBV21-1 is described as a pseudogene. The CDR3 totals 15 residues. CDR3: CASSDRDTSTDTQYF. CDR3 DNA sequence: TGTGCCAGCAGTGACCGGGACACCAGCACAGATACGCAGTATTTT.

CDR3 region: CASSLLSGANYGYTF. The CDR3 DNA is TGTGCCAGCAGCTTATTATCAGGAGCCAACTATGGCTACACCTTC. This chain joins TRBV5-6 and TRBJ1-2; D gene unclear. Germline CDR1 and CDR2: SGHDT and YYEEEE. This CDR3 spans 15 amino acids. V gave up 2 bases and J gave up 2 bases, with 13 bases separating them.

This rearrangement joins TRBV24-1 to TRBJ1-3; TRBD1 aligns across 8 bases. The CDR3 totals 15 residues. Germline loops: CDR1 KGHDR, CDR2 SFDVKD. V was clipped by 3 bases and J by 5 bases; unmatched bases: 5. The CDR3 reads CATSDPDRGRNTIYF. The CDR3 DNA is TGTGCCACCAGTGATCCCGACAGGGGAAGAAACACCATATATTTT.

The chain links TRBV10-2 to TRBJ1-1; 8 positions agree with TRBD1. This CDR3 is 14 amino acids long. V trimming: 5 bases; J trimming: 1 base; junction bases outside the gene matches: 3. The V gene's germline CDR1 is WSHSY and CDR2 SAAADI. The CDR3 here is CASSLQGENTEAFF. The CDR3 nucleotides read TGCGCCAGCAGTCTACAGGGGGAGAACACTGAAGCTTTCTTT.

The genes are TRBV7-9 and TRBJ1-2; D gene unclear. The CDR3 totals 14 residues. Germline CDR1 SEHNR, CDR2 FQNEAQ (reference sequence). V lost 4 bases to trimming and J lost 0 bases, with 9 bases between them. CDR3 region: CASSSAGSNYGYTF. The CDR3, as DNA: TGTGCCAGCAGCTCTGCGGGGTCTAACTATGGCTACACCTTC. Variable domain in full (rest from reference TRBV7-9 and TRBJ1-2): DTGVSQNPRHKITKRGQNVTFRCDPISEHNRLYWYRQTLGQGPEFLTYFQNEAQLEKSRLLSDRFSAERPKGSFSTLEIQRTEQGDSAMYLCASSSAGSNYGYTFGSGTRLTVV.

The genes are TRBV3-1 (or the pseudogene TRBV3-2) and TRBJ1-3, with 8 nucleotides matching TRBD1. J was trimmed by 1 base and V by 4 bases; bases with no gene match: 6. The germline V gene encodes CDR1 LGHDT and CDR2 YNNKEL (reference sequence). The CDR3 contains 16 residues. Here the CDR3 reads CASSPRGLLSGNTIYF. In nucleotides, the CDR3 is TGTGCCAGCAGCCCCAGGGGGCTATTATCTGGAAACACCATATATTTT.

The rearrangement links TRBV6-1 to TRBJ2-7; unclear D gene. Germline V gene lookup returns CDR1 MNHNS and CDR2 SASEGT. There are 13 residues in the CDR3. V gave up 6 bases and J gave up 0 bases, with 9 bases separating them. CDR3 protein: CASSPMSSYEQYF. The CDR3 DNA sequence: TGTGCCAGCAGCCCGATGAGCTCCTACGAGCAGTACTTC.

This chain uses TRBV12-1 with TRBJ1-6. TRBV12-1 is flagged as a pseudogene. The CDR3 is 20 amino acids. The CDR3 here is CASSRGGQTPPNLYNSPLHF. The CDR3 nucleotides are TGTGCCAGCAGCCGGGGGGGACAAACACCCCCTAATCTATATAATTCACCCCTCCACTTT.

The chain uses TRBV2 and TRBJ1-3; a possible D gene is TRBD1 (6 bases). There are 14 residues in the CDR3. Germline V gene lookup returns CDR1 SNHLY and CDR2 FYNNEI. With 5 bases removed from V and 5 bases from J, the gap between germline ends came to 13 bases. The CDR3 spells CASSKGVLRNTIYF. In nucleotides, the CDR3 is TGTGCCAGCAGTAAGGGGGTTTTGCGAAACACCATATATTTT.

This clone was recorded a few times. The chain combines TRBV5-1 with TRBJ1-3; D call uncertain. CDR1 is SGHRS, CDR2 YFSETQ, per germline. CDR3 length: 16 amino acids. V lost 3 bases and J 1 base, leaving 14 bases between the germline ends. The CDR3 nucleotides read TGCGCCAGCAGCTACGCGACCGGGCCATCTGGAAACACCATATATTTT. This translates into CASSYATGPSGNTIYF.

CDR3 nucleotides: TGTGCCAGCAGCTTCGGGGCAGGGGCAACCTACGAGCAGTACTTC. It translates to CASSFGAGATYEQYF. The chain uses TRBV13 and TRBJ2-7; D might be TRBD1 (6 bases). The germline V and J ends were trimmed by 3 bases and 2 bases, with 14 bases remaining between them. CDR1 and CDR2 (germline): PRHDT, FYEKMQ (reference sequence). The CDR3 runs to 15 residues.

The CDR3 sequence: CASSLPWAGGNNEQFF. In DNA form, the CDR3 reads TGTGCCAGCAGCCTACCCTGGGCGGGAGGGAACAATGAGCAGTTCTTC. The rearrangement uses TRBV14 and TRBJ2-1; the match to TRBD2 covers 9 bases. V trimming: 4 bases; J trimming: 5 bases; junction bases outside the gene matches: 9. The germline CDR1 and CDR2 sequences are SGHDN and FVKESK. CDR3 length: 16 residues.

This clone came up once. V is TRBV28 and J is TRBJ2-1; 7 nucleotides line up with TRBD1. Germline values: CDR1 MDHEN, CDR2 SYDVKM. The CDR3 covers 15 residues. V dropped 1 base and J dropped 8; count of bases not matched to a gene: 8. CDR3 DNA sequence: TGTGCCAGCAGTTTATCCAGGGGGACCAACGATGAGCAGTTCTTC. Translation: CASSLSRGTNDEQFF.

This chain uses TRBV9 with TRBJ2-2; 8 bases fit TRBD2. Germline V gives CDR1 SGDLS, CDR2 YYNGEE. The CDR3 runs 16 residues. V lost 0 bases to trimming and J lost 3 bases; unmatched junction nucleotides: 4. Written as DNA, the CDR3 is TGTGCCAGCAGCGTAGGGGTAGCGGGGTACACCGGGGAGCTGTTTTTT. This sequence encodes CASSVGVAGYTGELFF. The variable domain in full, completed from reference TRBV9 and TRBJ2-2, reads DSGVTQTPKHLITATGQRVTLRCSPRSGDLSVYWYQQSLDQGLQFLIQYYNGEERAKGNILERFSAQQFPDLHSELNLSSLELGDSALYFCASSVGVAGYTGELFFGEGSRLTVL.

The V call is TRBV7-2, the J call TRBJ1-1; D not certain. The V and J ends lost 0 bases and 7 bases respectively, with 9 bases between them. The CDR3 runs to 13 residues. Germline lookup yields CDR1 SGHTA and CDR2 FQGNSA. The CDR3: CASSLAGSLEAFF. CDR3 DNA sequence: TGTGCCAGCAGCTTAGCGGGGAGCCTTGAAGCTTTCTTT. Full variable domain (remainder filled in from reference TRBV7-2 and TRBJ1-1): GAGVSQSPSNKVTEKGKDVELRCDPISGHTALYWYRQSLGQGLEFLIYFQGNSAPDKSGLPSDRFSAERTGGSVSTLTIQRTQQEDSAVYLCASSLAGSLEAFFGQGTRLTVV.

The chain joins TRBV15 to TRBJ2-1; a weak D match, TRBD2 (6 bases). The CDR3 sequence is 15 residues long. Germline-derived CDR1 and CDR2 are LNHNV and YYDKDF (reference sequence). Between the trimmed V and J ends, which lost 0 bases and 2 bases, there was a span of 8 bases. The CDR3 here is CATSRDSGTYNEQFF. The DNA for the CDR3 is TGTGCCACCAGCAGAGATAGCGGAACCTACAATGAGCAGTTCTTC.

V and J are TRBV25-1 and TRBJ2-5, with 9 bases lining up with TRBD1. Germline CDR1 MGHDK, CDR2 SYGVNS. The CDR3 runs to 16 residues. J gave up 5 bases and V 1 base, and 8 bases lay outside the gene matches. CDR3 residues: CASSESRTGARETQYF. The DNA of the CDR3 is TGTGCCAGCAGTGAATCCCGGACAGGGGCCCGCGAGACCCAGTACTTC.

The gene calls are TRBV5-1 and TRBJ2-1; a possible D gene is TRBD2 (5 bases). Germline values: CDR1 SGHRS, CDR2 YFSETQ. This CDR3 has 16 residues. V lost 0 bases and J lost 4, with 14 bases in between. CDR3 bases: TGCGCCAGCAGCTTGGTTGGTGGGAGTGGGTACAATGAGCAGTTCTTC. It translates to CASSLVGGSGYNEQFF. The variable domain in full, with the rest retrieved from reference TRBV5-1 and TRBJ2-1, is KAGVTQTPRYLIKTRGQQVTLSCSPISGHRSVSWYQQTPGQGLQFLFEYFSETQRNKGNFPGRFSGRQFSNSRSEMNVSTLELGDSALYLCASSLVGGSGYNEQFFGPGTRLTVL.

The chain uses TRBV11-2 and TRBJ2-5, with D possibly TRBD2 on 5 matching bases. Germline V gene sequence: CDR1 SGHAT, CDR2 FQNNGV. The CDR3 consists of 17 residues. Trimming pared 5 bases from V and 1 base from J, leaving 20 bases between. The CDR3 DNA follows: TGTGCCAGCAGCCACCAATGGCAGCGGAGAACCCAAGAGACCCAGTACTTC. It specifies CASSHQWQRRTQETQYF.

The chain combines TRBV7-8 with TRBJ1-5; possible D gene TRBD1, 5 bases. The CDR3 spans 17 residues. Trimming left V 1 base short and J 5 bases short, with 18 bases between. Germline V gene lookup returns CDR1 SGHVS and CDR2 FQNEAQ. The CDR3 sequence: CASSLGGRGQGDQPQHF. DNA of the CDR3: TGTGCCAGCAGCTTAGGGGGCAGAGGCCAAGGGGATCAGCCCCAGCATTTT.

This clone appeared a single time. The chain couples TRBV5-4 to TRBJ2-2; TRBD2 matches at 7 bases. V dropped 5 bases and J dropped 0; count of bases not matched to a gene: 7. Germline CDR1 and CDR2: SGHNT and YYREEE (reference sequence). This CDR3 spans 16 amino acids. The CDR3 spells CASSRDLAANTGELFF. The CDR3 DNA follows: TGTGCCAGCAGTCGAGACCTAGCGGCGAACACCGGGGAGCTGTTTTTT.

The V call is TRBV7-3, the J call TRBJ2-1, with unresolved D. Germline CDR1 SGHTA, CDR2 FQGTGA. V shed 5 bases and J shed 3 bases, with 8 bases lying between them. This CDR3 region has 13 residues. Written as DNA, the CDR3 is TGTGCCAGCAGCCGCCCCTACTACAATGAGCAGTTCTTC. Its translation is CASSRPYYNEQFF.

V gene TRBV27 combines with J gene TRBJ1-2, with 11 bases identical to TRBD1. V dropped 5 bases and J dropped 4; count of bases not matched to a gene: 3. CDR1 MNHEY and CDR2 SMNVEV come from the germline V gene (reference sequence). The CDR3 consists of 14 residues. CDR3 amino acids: CASSHGQGAYGYTF. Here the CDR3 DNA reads TGTGCCAGCAGTCACGGACAGGGGGCCTATGGCTACACCTTC.

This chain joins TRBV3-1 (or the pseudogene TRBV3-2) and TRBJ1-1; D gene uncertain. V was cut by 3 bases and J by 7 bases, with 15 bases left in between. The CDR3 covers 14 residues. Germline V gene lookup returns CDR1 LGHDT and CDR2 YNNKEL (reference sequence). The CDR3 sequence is CASSHESAWGEAFF. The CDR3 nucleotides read TGTGCCAGCAGCCACGAATCTGCTTGGGGTGAAGCTTTCTTT.

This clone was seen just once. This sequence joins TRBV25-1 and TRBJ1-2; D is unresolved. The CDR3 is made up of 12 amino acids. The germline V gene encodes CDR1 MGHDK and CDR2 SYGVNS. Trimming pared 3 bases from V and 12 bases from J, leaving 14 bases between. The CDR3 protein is CASSEGWEYHTF. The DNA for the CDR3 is TGTGCCAGCAGTGAGGGGTGGGAGTATCACACCTTC.

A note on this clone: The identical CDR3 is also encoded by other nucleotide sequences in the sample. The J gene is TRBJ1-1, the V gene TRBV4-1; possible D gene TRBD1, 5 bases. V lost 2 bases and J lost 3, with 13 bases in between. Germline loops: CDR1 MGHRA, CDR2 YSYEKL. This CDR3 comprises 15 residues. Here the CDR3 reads CASSQPDRKHTEAFF. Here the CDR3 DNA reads TGCGCCAGCAGCCAACCAGACAGAAAACACACTGAAGCTTTCTTT.

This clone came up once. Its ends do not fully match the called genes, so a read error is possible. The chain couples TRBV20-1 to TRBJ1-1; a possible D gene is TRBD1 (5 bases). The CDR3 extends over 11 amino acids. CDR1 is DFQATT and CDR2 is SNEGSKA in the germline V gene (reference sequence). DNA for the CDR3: TGCAGTGCTAGACCCCCCTCGGGGCGAATCTTT. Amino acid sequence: CSARPPSGRIF.

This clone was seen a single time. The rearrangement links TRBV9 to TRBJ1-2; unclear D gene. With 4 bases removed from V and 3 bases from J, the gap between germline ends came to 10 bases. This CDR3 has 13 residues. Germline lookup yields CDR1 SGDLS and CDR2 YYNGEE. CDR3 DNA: TGTGCCAGCAGCCGCGACAACTACTATGGCTACACCTTC. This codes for CASSRDNYYGYTF.